Listed here are 18 T cell receptor beta chains from one sample, sequenced in a study of blood T cells in healthy people across ages. Through a sample-barcoded 5' primer and a J-beta primer mix, a second PCR was run for roughly 7 to 12 cycles. Using its own MiXCR run on the 5' RACE reads, TCRdb lists one record per CDR3 protein. The data show 700,000 to 850,000 distinct CDR3 sequences, 40% to 65% seen once. Sequencing was done on a sample of blood. The receptors originated from an elderly man in good health.

The chain employs TRBV6-2 or TRBV6-3 and TRBJ1-5; TRBD1 matches at 9 bases. Germline V gives CDR1 MNHEY, CDR2 SVGEGT. This CDR3 has 17 amino acids. Germline trimming cut 2 bases from V and 3 bases from J; bases unmatched to any gene: 8. CDR3: CASSYTSGTGLNQPQHF. CDR3 DNA sequence: TGTGCCAGCAGTTACACCTCCGGGACAGGGCTCAATCAGCCCCAGCATTTT.

This clonotype appeared many times. The rearrangement uses TRBV29-1 and TRBJ2-5, with D tentatively TRBD2 (6 bases). The CDR3 has 13 residues. V lost 3 bases and J lost 5, with 13 bases in between. Germline CDR1 and CDR2: SQVTM and ANQGSEA. As DNA, the CDR3 is TGCAGCGTTGAGAATGGGAGGTCGGAGACCCAGTACTTC. Amino acid sequence: CSVENGRSETQYF.

This clonotype was counted a few times. The chain uses TRBV29-1 and TRBJ1-5, with 9 bases aligning to TRBD1. The CDR3 consists of 13 residues. V gave up 7 bases and J gave up 5 bases; unmatched junction bases: 6. CDR1 SQVTM and CDR2 ANQGSEA come from the germline V gene. The CDR3, as DNA: TGCAGCGCGAGCCGGGACAGGGATCAGCCCCAGCATTTT. It yields the protein CSASRDRDQPQHF.

V is TRBV29-1 and J is TRBJ2-5; TRBD1 matches 8 bases. V dropped 4 bases and J dropped 3; count of bases not matched to a gene: 16. The germline V gene has CDR1 SQVTM and CDR2 ANQGSEA. CDR3 length: 17 residues. Here the CDR3 reads CSVVSGLLDRAEETQYF. CDR3 coding DNA: TGCAGCGTTGTTAGCGGTCTCTTGGACAGGGCGGAAGAGACCCAGTACTTC.

This clonotype has a handful of counts. The rearrangement uses TRBV20-1 and TRBJ2-7; 10 bases fit TRBD1. The CDR3 is 15 amino acids. CDR1 is DFQATT and CDR2 is SNEGSKA in the germline V gene (reference sequence). Germline trimming cut 4 bases from V and 2 bases from J; bases unmatched to any gene: 8. The DNA for the CDR3 is TGCAGTGCTACTGACAGGGGGCAAAGGACCTACGAGCAGTACTTC. Its protein product is CSATDRGQRTYEQYF.

A few counts support this clonotype. The gene calls are TRBV7-2 and TRBJ2-3; tentatively, D is TRBD1 (6 bases). The CDR3 has 15 residues. Germline assignment: CDR1 SGHTA and CDR2 FQGNSA. Trimming took off 5 bases at V and 14 bases at J, with 26 bases between the two ends. CDR3 bases: TGTGCCAGCAGCCCCGGGGCAGGGGAGCACAGATACGCGTATTTT. Its translation: CASSPGAGEHRYAYF.

Details on this clonotype: One end of the junction does not line up with germline, which may come from a read error. The DNA for the CDR3 is TGTGCCAGCGGCTTAGCTCTGACAGGGTCCTACGAGCAGTACTTC. This translates into CASGLALTGSYEQYF. V gene TRBV11-2 combines with J gene TRBJ2-7; 7 bases line up with TRBD1. CDR1 SGHAT and CDR2 FQNNGV come from the germline V gene. The length of the CDR3 is 15 residues.

The CDR3, as DNA: TGTGCCAGCAGTTGGGGGGCCTATGGCTACACCTTC. It translates to CASSWGAYGYTF. The chain uses TRBV28 and TRBJ1-2; the D gene is possibly TRBD1 (6 bases). The germline gives CDR1 MDHEN, CDR2 SYDVKM. V dropped 4 bases and J dropped 4 bases, with 7 bases sitting between them. This CDR3 contains 12 residues.

CDR3 residues: CASSTQLNTGELFF. CDR3 nucleotide sequence: TGTGCCAGCAGCACACAGTTGAACACCGGGGAGCTGTTTTTT. The rearrangement joins TRBV2 to TRBJ2-2; D uncertain. The germline V gene encodes CDR1 SNHLY and CDR2 FYNNEI. CDR3 length equals 14 residues. The V end lost 6 bases, the J end lost 1 base, and 9 bases lay between the germline ends.

This chain uses TRBV24-1 with TRBJ2-3; a weak D match, TRBD2 (5 bases). This CDR3 has 15 residues. Germline CDR1 KGHDR, CDR2 SFDVKD. The V end lost 0 bases, the J end lost 14 bases, and 20 bases lay between the germline ends. CDR3 in amino acids: CATSDLHRGRRYAYF. The CDR3 nucleotides are TGTGCCACCAGTGATTTGCACCGGGGTCGGAGATACGCGTATTTT.

The chain's CDR3 is CSVPIRGEAEAFF. The CDR3 nucleotides read TGCAGCGTTCCGATCAGGGGAGAAGCTGAAGCTTTCTTT. The rearrangement links TRBV29-1 to TRBJ1-1; D perhaps matches TRBD1 (6 bases). The germline V and J ends were trimmed by 5 bases and 6 bases, with 16 bases remaining between them. This CDR3 is built from 13 residues. Germline V gene sequence: CDR1 SQVTM, CDR2 ANQGSEA.

Points on this clonotype: A much larger clone is a single base away; this may be a read error. The V and J genes are TRBV20-1 and TRBJ2-1, with 8 bases matching TRBD1. The CDR3 has 15 residues. Germline CDR1 and CDR2: DFQATT and SNEGSKA (reference sequence). CDR3 in amino acids: CSAPQGASSHNKQFF. CDR3 nucleotide sequence: TGCAGTGCGCCCCAGGGGGCTAGCTCCCACAATAAGCAGTTCTTC.

The rearrangement links TRBV3-1 to TRBJ1-1; 7 bases align to TRBD1. V shed 7 bases and J 0 bases; nucleotides not matched to a gene: 5. The CDR3 sequence is 14 residues long. Germline CDR1 LGHDT, CDR2 YNNKEL (reference sequence). In DNA form, the CDR3 reads TGTGCCAGCAACAGACAGGGAATGAACACTGAAGCTTTCTTT. Translating gives CASNRQGMNTEAFF.

The J gene is TRBJ2-1, the V gene TRBV6-1; D ambiguous. The ends were cut back, 3 bases at V and 1 base at J, with 7 bases in the middle. This CDR3 contains 14 residues. CDR1 and CDR2 from the germline V gene are MNHNS and SASEGT. The CDR3 DNA sequence: TGTGCCAGCAGTGACGGCCGATCCTACAATGAGCAGTTCTTC. It specifies CASSDGRSYNEQFF.

This clonotype was seen only a few times. The chain has TRBV20-1 and TRBJ2-3, with TRBD2 as a possible D gene (6 bases). The CDR3 sequence is 15 residues long. Trimming shortened V by 6 bases and J by 6 bases, and 22 bases separated the two germline ends. Germline V lookup: CDR1 DFQATT, CDR2 SNEGSKA (reference sequence). The CDR3 loop is CSATTGLHQVDTQYF. The CDR3 DNA reads as TGCAGTGCCACCACCGGACTACACCAAGTGGATACGCAGTATTTT.

This sequence joins TRBV7-2 and TRBJ1-5, with TRBD1 matching over 7 bases. The V segment lost 4 bases and the J segment 4 bases; nucleotides outside the gene matches: 7. This CDR3 region has 15 residues. Germline CDR1 and CDR2: SGHTA and FQGNSA. The DNA for the CDR3 is TGTGCCAGCAGCTGGTACAGGGGTGAGAATCAGCCCCAGCATTTT. It codes for CASSWYRGENQPQHF.

CDR3: CASIQEALIVGSGLNEQFF. The CDR3 nucleotides are TGTGCCAGCATTCAAGAGGCGCTTATAGTCGGGAGTGGGTTGAATGAGCAGTTCTTC. The chain recombines TRBV7-8 with TRBJ2-1; D is perhaps TRBD2 (6 bases). Germline V lookup: CDR1 SGHVS, CDR2 FQNEAQ. The V and J ends lost 7 bases and 7 bases respectively, with 32 bases between them. This CDR3 has 19 residues.

The chain employs TRBV27 and TRBJ2-4; D perhaps matches TRBD1 (6 bases). The V and J ends lost 5 bases and 1 base respectively, with 12 bases between them. CDR3 size: 15 residues. Germline assignment: CDR1 MNHEY and CDR2 SMNVEV (reference sequence). CDR3 sequence: CASSPRGSAKNIQYF. The DNA of the CDR3 is TGTGCCAGCAGTCCGAGGGGGAGCGCCAAAAACATTCAGTACTTC.